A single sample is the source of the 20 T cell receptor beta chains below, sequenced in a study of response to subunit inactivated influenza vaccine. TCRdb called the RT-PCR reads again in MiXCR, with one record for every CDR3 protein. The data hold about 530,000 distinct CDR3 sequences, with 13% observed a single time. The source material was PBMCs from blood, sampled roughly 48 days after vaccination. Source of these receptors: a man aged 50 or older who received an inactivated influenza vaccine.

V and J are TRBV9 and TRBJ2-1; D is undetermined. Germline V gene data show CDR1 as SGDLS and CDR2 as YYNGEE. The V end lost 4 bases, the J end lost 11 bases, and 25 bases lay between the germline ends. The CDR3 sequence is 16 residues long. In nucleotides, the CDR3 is TGTGCCAGCAGCCCCGTGTTCTCCTCGCGTCGCGATAAGCAGTTCTTC. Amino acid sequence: CASSPVFSSRRDKQFF.

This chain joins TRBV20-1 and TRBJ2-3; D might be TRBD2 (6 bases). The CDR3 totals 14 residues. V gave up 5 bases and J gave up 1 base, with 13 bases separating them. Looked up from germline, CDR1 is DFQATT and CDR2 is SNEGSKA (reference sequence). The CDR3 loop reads CSAARDSGTDTQYF. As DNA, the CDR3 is TGCAGTGCTGCCCGGGACTCCGGCACAGATACGCAGTATTTT.

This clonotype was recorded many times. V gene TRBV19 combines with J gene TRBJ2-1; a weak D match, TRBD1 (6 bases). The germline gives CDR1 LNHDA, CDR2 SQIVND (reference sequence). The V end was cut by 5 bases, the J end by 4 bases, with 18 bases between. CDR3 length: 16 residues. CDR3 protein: CASSPDTGSLYNEQFF. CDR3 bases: TGTGCCAGTAGTCCGGACACAGGGTCTTTATACAATGAGCAGTTCTTC.

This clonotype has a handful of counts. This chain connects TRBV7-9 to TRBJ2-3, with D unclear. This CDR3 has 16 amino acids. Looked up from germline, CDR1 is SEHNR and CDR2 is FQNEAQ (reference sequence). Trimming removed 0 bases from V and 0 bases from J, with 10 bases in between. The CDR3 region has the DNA TGTGCCAGCAGCTTAGCCGGCCCCGATAGCACAGATACGCAGTATTTT. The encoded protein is CASSLAGPDSTDTQYF.

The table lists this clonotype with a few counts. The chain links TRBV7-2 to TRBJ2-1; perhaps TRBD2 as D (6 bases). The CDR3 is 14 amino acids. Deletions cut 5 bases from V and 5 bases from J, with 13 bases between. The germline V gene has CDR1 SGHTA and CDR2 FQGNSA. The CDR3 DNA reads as TGTGCCAGCAGCACCGGAGGGATCGACAATGAGCAGTTCTTC. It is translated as CASSTGGIDNEQFF.

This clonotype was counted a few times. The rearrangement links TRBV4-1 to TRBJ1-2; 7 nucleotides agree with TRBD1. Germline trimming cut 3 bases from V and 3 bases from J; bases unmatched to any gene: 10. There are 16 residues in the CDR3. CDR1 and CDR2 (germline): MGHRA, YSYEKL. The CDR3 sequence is CASSQQQGFSHYGYTF. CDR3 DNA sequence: TGCGCCAGCAGCCAGCAACAGGGGTTTTCGCACTATGGCTACACCTTC.

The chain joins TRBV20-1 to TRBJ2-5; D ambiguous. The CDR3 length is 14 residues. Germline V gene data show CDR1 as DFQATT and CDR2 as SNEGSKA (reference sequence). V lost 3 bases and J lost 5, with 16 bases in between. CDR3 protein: CSASRTVSHETQYF. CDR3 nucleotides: TGCAGTGCTAGTAGGACCGTGAGTCACGAGACCCAGTACTTC.

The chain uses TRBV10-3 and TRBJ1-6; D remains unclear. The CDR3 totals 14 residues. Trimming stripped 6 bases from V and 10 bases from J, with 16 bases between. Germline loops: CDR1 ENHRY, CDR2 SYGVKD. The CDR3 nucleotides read TGTGCCATCAGAGGCCCAGAACCGGGGTCACCCCTCCACTTT. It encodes CAIRGPEPGSPLHF.

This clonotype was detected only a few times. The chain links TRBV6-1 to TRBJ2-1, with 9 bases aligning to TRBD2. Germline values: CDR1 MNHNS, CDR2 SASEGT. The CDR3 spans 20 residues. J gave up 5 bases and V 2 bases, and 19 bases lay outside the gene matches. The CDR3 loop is CASSERDSDSGGPINNEQFF. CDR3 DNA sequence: TGTGCCAGCAGTGAAAGGGACAGTGATAGCGGGGGCCCAATTAACAATGAGCAGTTCTTC.

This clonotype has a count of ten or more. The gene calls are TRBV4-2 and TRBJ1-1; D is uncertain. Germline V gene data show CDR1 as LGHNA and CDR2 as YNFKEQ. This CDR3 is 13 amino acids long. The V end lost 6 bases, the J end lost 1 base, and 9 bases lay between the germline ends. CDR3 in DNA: TGTGCCAGCAGAGTTGCAGGGAACACTGAAGCTTTCTTT. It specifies CASRVAGNTEAFF.

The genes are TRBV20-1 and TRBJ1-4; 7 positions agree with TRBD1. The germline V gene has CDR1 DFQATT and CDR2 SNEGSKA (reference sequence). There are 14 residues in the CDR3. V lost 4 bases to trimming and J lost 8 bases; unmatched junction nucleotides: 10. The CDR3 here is CSATQGEIGEKLFF. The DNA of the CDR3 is TGCAGTGCTACGCAGGGGGAGATCGGGGAAAAACTGTTTTTT.

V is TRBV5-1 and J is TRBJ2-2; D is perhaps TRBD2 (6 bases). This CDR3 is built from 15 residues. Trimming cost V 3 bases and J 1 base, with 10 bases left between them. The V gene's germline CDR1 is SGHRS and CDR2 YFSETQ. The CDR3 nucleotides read TGCGCCAGCAGCTCCCGCGGGGTGAACACCGGGGAGCTGTTTTTT. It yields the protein CASSSRGVNTGELFF.

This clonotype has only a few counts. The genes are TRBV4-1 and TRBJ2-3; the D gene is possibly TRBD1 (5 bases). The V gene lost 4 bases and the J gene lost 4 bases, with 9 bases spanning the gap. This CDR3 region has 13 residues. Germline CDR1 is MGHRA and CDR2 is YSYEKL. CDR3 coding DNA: TGCGCCAGCAGCCGTCAGGGATCAGATACGCAGTATTTT. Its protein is CASSRQGSDTQYF.

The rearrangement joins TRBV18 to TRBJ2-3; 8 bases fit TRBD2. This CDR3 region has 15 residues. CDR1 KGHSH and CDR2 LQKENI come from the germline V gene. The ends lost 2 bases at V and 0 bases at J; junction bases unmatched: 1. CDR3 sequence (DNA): TGTGCCAGCTCACCAAAGCGGGAGAGCACAGATACGCAGTATTTT. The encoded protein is CASSPKRESTDTQYF. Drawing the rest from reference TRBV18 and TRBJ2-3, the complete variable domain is NAGVMQNPRHLVRRRGQEARLRCSPMKGHSHVYWYRQLPEEGLKFMVYLQKENIIDESGMPKERFSAEFPKEGPSILRIQQVVRGDSAAYFCASSPKRESTDTQYFGPGTRLTVL.

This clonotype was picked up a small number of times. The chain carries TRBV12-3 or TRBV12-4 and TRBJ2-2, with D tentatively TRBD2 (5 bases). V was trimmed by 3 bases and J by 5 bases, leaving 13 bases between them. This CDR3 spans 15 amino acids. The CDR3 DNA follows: TGTGCCAGCAGTTTTCGCCTAGCCGAAACCGGGGAGCTGTTTTTT. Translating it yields CASSFRLAETGELFF.

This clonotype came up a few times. DNA of the CDR3: TGTGCCAGCAGTTTACTTCGGAGTGGCGGAGAGCAGTTCTTC. Protein sequence: CASSLLRSGGEQFF. The rearrangement uses TRBV12-3 or TRBV12-4 and TRBJ2-1, with D uncertain. Trimming pared 2 bases from V and 10 bases from J, leaving 15 bases between. The CDR3 length is 14 residues.

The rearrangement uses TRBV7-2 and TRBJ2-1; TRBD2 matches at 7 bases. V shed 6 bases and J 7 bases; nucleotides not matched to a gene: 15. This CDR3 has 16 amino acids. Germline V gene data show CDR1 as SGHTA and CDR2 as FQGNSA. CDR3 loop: CASRPRSGNRGNEQFF. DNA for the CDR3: TGTGCCAGCAGACCTAGGAGCGGGAACCGAGGGAATGAGCAGTTCTTC. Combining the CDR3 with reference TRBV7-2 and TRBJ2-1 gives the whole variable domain GAGVSQSPSNKVTEKGKDVELRCDPISGHTALYWYRQSLGQGLEFLIYFQGNSAPDKSGLPSDRFSAERTGGSVSTLTIQRTQQEDSAVYLCASRPRSGNRGNEQFFGPGTRLTVL.

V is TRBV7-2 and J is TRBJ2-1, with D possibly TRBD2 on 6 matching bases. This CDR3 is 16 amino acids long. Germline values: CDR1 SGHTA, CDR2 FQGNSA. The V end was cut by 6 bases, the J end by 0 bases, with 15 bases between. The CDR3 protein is CASRESSGFSYNEQFF. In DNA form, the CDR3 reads TGTGCCAGCAGAGAAAGTAGCGGTTTCTCCTACAATGAGCAGTTCTTC.

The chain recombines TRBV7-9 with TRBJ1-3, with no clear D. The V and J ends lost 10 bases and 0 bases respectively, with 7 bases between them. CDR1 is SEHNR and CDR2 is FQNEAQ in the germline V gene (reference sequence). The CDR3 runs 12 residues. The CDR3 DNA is TGTGCCACCTTACCCTCTGGAAACACCATATATTTT. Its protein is CATLPSGNTIYF.

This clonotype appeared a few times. The CDR3 DNA reads as TGCGCCAGCAGCCAAGATCCGGTTTATAATTCACCCCTCCACTTT. It yields the protein CASSQDPVYNSPLHF. The V gene is TRBV4-1, the J gene TRBJ1-6; no clear D. Per germline, CDR1 MGHRA and CDR2 YSYEKL. CDR3 length equals 15 residues. V was trimmed by 0 bases and J by 4 bases, leaving 7 bases between them.